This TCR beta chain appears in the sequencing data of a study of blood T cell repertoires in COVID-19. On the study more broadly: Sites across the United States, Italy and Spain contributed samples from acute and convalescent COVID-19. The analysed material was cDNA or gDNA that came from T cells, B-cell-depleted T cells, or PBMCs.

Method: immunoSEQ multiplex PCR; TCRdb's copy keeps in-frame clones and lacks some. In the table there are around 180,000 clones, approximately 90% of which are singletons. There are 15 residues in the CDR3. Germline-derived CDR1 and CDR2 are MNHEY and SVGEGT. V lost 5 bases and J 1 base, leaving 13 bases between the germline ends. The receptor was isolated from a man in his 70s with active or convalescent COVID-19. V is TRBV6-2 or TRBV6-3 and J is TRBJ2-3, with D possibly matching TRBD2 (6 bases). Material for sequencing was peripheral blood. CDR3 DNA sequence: TGTGCCAGCAGTAAGACTAGTGAGCGCACAGATACGCAGTATTTT. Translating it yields CASSKTSERTDTQYF.